These 20 T cell receptor beta chains share one sample of origin, sequenced in a study of T cell clonotyping in hematopoietic cell transplantation. The method was immunoSEQ multiplex PCR; TCRdb's version includes in-frame clones alone and lacks a portion of them. Found here are 1,500 to 2,000 clones, more than 65% of them singletons; the top ten hold about 5%. The sequences come from PBMCs, collected 30 days after allogeneic stem cell transplant. All receptors come from a male patient aged 25-45 years who had an allogeneic stem cell transplant, so T cells may come from the graft donor. Some clones in this sample may be carry-over from other donors' samples.

This clone has only one observation. The V gene is TRBV9, the J gene TRBJ2-5; weak D call: TRBD2 (6 bases). Trimming cost V 0 bases and J 5 bases, with 14 bases left between them. There are 15 residues in the CDR3. Germline values: CDR1 SGDLS, CDR2 YYNGEE. CDR3 loop: CASSVAPGGWETQYF. CDR3 coding DNA: TGTGCCAGCAGCGTAGCCCCCGGGGGTTGGGAGACCCAGTACTTC.

This clone was observed a few times. The chain employs TRBV5-8 and TRBJ2-1; no definite D call. V was trimmed by 7 bases and J by 1 base, leaving 15 bases between them. The CDR3 is 15 amino acids. Germline V gives CDR1 SGHTS, CDR2 YDEGEE. This CDR3 is CASGVAWSSYNEQFF. In DNA, the CDR3 is TGTGCCAGCGGAGTGGCCTGGAGTTCCTACAATGAGCAGTTCTTC.

The chain employs TRBV7-2 and TRBJ2-1; D unresolved. There are 13 residues in the CDR3. Per the germline V gene, CDR1 is SGHTA and CDR2 is FQGNSA. V dropped 4 bases and J dropped 8 bases, with 12 bases sitting between them. The CDR3 region is CASSWRDGYEQFF. As DNA, the CDR3 is TGTGCCAGCAGCTGGAGAGACGGGTATGAGCAGTTCTTC.

The chain uses TRBV5-3 and TRBJ1-2; TRBD1 might be the D (6 bases). TRBV5-3 is an ORF; its function is uncertain. V lost 4 bases and J lost 5, with 18 bases in between. The CDR3 spans 15 residues. Written as DNA, the CDR3 is TGTGCCAGAAGCCCGCGGACAGTTGTGGGGTATGGCTACACCTTC. This codes for CARSPRTVVGYGYTF.

The V and J genes are TRBV28 and TRBJ1-4; TRBD1 matches at 7 bases. This CDR3 has 17 residues. The germline V gene has CDR1 MDHEN and CDR2 SYDVKM. Trimming removed 7 bases from V and 3 bases from J; junction bases left unmatched: 14. CDR3 sequence reads: CASTARPRGLANEKLFF. CDR3 in DNA: TGTGCCAGCACCGCTCGACCAAGGGGGCTGGCTAATGAAAAACTGTTTTTT.

This chain uses TRBV7-2 with TRBJ2-1, with D possibly TRBD2 on 6 matching bases. The CDR3 runs to 16 residues. The germline V and J ends were trimmed by 6 bases and 9 bases, with 24 bases remaining between them. Germline loops: CDR1 SGHTA, CDR2 FQGNSA. This CDR3 reads CASSRTGDPRGPEQFF. Written as DNA, the CDR3 is TGTGCCAGCAGTCGAACGGGGGACCCGCGTGGACCTGAGCAGTTCTTC.

The DNA for the CDR3 is TGCGCCAGCACCACAGGGCAAGGCACAGATACGCAGTATTTT. This translates into CASTTGQGTDTQYF. V usage is TRBV5-1 and J usage is TRBJ2-3; TRBD1 is a possible D gene (6 bases). Germline CDR1 reads SGHRS; CDR2 reads YFSETQ. This CDR3 has 14 amino acids. V shed 6 bases and J shed 1 base, with 12 bases lying between them.

The V call is TRBV28, the J call TRBJ2-7; possibly TRBD2 for D (6 bases). Looked up from germline, CDR1 is MDHEN and CDR2 is SYDVKM. The CDR3 is made up of 14 amino acids. Trimming pared 7 bases from V and 4 bases from J, leaving 17 bases between. The CDR3 protein is CASIGLGLGYEQYF. CDR3 coding DNA: TGTGCCAGCATTGGGCTGGGACTGGGTTACGAGCAGTACTTC.

This clone showed up just once. The gene calls are TRBV15 and TRBJ2-7; TRBD1 aligns across 10 bases. Per the germline V gene, CDR1 is LNHNV and CDR2 is YYDKDF (reference sequence). V lost 3 bases and J lost 3; bases outside the gene matches: 14. This CDR3 has 18 amino acids. DNA for the CDR3: TGTGCCACCAGCAGGGGGGGACAGGGGAAAAGGGAAAGCTACGAGCAGTACTTC. This sequence encodes CATSRGGQGKRESYEQYF.

This chain links TRBV27 with TRBJ2-1, with 7 bases matching TRBD1. This CDR3 contains 14 residues. After removal of 10 bases from V and 8 bases from J, the junction contained 14 bases not matched to a gene. Germline CDR1 reads MNHEY; CDR2 reads SMNVEV (reference sequence). The chain's CDR3 is CATTGDHEVHEQFF. The CDR3 DNA is TGTGCCACCACAGGGGATCATGAGGTCCATGAGCAGTTCTTC.

The rearrangement joins TRBV6-5 to TRBJ2-2, with 9 bases matching TRBD1. The CDR3 contains 14 residues. Trimming took 4 bases from V and 3 from J; bases not matched to a gene: 0. CDR1 and CDR2 from the germline V gene are MNHEY and SVGAGI. The CDR3 is CASSWTGDTGELFF. The CDR3 coding sequence is TGTGCCAGCAGTTGGACAGGGGACACCGGGGAGCTGTTTTTT.

This clone has more than one count but fewer than ten. The chain carries TRBV4-1 and TRBJ2-7, with D perhaps matching TRBD1 (6 bases). This CDR3 is built from 17 residues. V lost 4 bases to trimming and J lost 1 base, with 20 bases between them. Germline V CDR1 and CDR2: MGHRA, YSYEKL. CDR3 sequence (DNA): TGCGCCAGCAGCCCAAAAGGGGGAACAGGGCCTTCCTACGAGCAGTACTTC. It specifies CASSPKGGTGPSYEQYF.

The gene calls are TRBV30 and TRBJ1-1; 9 bases are a match to TRBD1. V gave up 8 bases and J gave up 3 bases; unmatched junction bases: 1. In germline, CDR1 is GTSNPN, CDR2 SVGIG (reference sequence). CDR3 length equals 11 residues. The CDR3: CAGQGYTEAFF. CDR3 bases: TGTGCCGGACAGGGGTACACTGAAGCTTTCTTT.

The rearrangement links TRBV7-2 to TRBJ2-3, with no clear D. Germline V gene lookup returns CDR1 SGHTA and CDR2 FQGNSA. This CDR3 spans 14 amino acids. Between the trimmed V and J ends, which lost 5 bases and 0 bases, there was a span of 9 bases. Written as DNA, the CDR3 is TGTGCCAGCAGCCCGATTGCCAGCACAGATACGCAGTATTTT. It translates to CASSPIASTDTQYF.

The V call is TRBV19, the J call TRBJ2-5, with 10 bases identical to TRBD1. V gave up 1 base and J gave up 5 bases; unmatched junction bases: 4. The CDR3 has 15 amino acids. Per the germline V gene, CDR1 is LNHDA and CDR2 is SQIVND (reference sequence). CDR3 nucleotides: TGTGCCAGTAGTATAGGGACAGGGGGGATGGAGACCCAGTACTTC. This sequence encodes CASSIGTGGMETQYF.

The V call is TRBV6-9, the J call TRBJ1-5, with unresolved D. CDR1 MNHGY and CDR2 SVAAGI come from the germline V gene. Trimming removed 8 bases from V and 2 bases from J, with 25 bases in between. The CDR3 has 18 residues. This CDR3 is CASLLGLRTSDGNQPQHF. For the CDR3, the DNA is TGTGCCAGCCTCCTTGGGTTAAGGACGTCCGATGGCAATCAGCCCCAGCATTTT.

The CDR3 DNA reads TGTGCCAGCAGAGAACGAGAATATGAAGCTTTCTTT. Translated: CASREREYEAFF. The gene calls are TRBV28 and TRBJ1-1; D uncertain. The CDR3 runs 12 residues. V lost 6 bases to trimming and J lost 7 bases, with 12 bases between them. Per germline, CDR1 MDHEN and CDR2 SYDVKM.

The chain has TRBV6-5 and TRBJ1-2; D ambiguous. Germline V gives CDR1 MNHEY, CDR2 SVGAGI. The CDR3 is made up of 14 amino acids. The germline V and J ends were trimmed by 4 bases and 6 bases, with 15 bases remaining between them. The CDR3 region has the DNA TGTGCCAGCAGTTTCGGAACCCCAAGGGATGGCTACACCTTC. Translation: CASSFGTPRDGYTF.

The chain links TRBV7-2 to TRBJ2-2; D ambiguous. CDR3 length: 14 amino acids. Trimming pared 1 base from V and 9 bases from J, leaving 12 bases between. The germline gives CDR1 SGHTA, CDR2 FQGNSA. The CDR3 DNA follows: TGTGCCAGCAGCTTAGTTCTGGGTCGGCGGGAGCTGTTTTTT. It yields the protein CASSLVLGRRELFF.

The chain combines TRBV6-1 with TRBJ1-5; D gene uncertain. This CDR3 contains 15 residues. Trimming removed 0 bases at V and 0 bases at J, with 6 bases between. The germline V gene has CDR1 MNHNS and CDR2 SASEGT. CDR3: CASSEATYSNQPQHF. The DNA of the CDR3 is TGTGCCAGCAGTGAAGCTACATATAGCAATCAGCCCCAGCATTTT.